The 5 T cell receptor beta chains below come from one sample, sequenced in a study of preoperative IRX-2 immunotherapy in early breast cancer. Treatment noted: preoperative locoregional IRX-2 cytokine immunotherapy. Clones were sequenced by immunoSEQ multiplex PCR, and TCRdb holds only the in-frame ones, with some missing. Of around 6,000 clones in the sample, 60% to 85% were seen once. Sequences were derived from tumor tissue, sampled before IRX-2 immunotherapy. The receptors here all came from a human donor with breast cancer.

This clone came up once. This sequence joins TRBV6-8 and TRBJ1-6, with D perhaps matching TRBD1 (6 bases). The CDR3 contains 16 residues. Germline V lookup: CDR1 MNHGY, CDR2 SAAAGT. The germline V and J ends were trimmed by 2 bases and 9 bases, with 17 bases remaining between them. In DNA, the CDR3 is TGTGCCAGCAGTTACGCGAGGAGGGGGGATGCTTCACCCCTCCACTTT. Translation gives CASSYARRGDASPLHF.

The table lists this clone with a count of one. The rearrangement links TRBV7-6 to TRBJ2-3; 10 bases match TRBD2. The CDR3 runs 16 residues. V gave up 6 bases and J gave up 4 bases; unmatched junction bases: 10. Germline lookup yields CDR1 SGHVS and CDR2 FNYEAQ. The CDR3 sequence is CASRPSGGARPDTQYF. CDR3 DNA: TGTGCCAGCAGACCGAGCGGGGGGGCTAGGCCAGATACGCAGTATTTT.

By sample share, this clone is large. This chain connects TRBV6-8 to TRBJ2-1; 8 bases line up with TRBD1. The length of the CDR3 is 14 residues. The ends lost 7 bases at V and 5 bases at J; junction bases unmatched: 7. Looked up from germline, CDR1 is MNHGY and CDR2 is SAAAGT. The CDR3 protein is CASTGQGPNNEQFF. The CDR3 region has the DNA TGTGCCAGCACCGGACAGGGCCCGAACAATGAGCAGTTCTTC.

This clone occurred a few times. The gene calls are TRBV11-3 and TRBJ1-4; maybe TRBD1 (5 bases). The CDR3 covers 15 residues. CDR1 is SGHNT, CDR2 YENEEA, per germline. With 3 bases removed from V and 8 bases from J, the gap between germline ends came to 16 bases. CDR3: CASSLGPAGGEKLFF. In nucleotides, the CDR3 is TGTGCCAGCAGCTTGGGCCCCGCCGGGGGGGAAAAACTGTTTTTT. Full variable domain (missing parts from reference TRBV11-3 and TRBJ1-4): EAGVVQSPRYKIIEKKQPVAFWCNPISGHNTLYWYLQNLGQGPELLIRYENEEAVDDSQLPKDRFSAERLKGVDSTLKIQPAELGDSAVYLCASSLGPAGGEKLFFGSGTQLSVL.

This clone was recorded a few times. The CDR3 nucleotides read TGTGCCTCCTCGGTCGGGAACACCGGGGAGCTGTTTTTT. It encodes CASSVGNTGELFF. The V gene is TRBV18, the J gene TRBJ2-2; no definite D call. The CDR3 runs 13 residues. Between the trimmed V and J ends, which lost 11 bases and 1 base, there was a span of 11 bases. Germline V gives CDR1 KGHSH, CDR2 LQKENI.